This is a list of T cell receptor beta chains from one sample in a study of T cells in Graves' hyperthyroidism and ophthalmopathy. Each CDR3 protein gets one entry after TCRdb re-called the multiplex PCR reads with MiXCR. This table holds 300,000 to 500,000 distinct CDR3 sequences, around 15% found once. Sequencing was done on a sample of blood. These receptor sequences come from a man in his forties or fifties with Graves' ophthalmopathy. CDR3s include the opening cysteine and the closing phenylalanine or tryptophan. Each record gives: V gene, clone size, J gene, D gene, CDR3 DNA, CDR3 protein. The D gene is left open where the match is weak. The size entry is marked missing in some rows and otherwise reads once, few, many or a size class.

v_call: TRBV3-1; clone_size: many; j_call: TRBJ2-1; d_call: TRBD2; cdr3_nt: TGTGCCAGCAGCCCCCTCCTCCCAGGGACTAGTCCCTACAATGAGCAGTTCTTC; cdr3_aa: CASSPLLPGTSPYNEQFF
v_call: TRBV20-1; clone_size: many; j_call: TRBJ2-3; d_call: TRBD2; cdr3_nt: TGCAGTGCTAAAAGCACTAGCGGGCCAGATACGCAGTATTTT; cdr3_aa: CSAKSTSGPDTQYF
v_call: TRBV18; clone_size: many; j_call: TRBJ2-7; d_call: -; cdr3_nt: TGTGCCAGCTCACAGTCAGAGTTCTACGAGCAGTACTTC; cdr3_aa: CASSQSEFYEQYF
v_call: TRBV7-2; clone_size: many; j_call: TRBJ1-4; d_call: -; cdr3_nt: TGTGCCAGCAGCTCAGTGAACGGACAGATTAATGAAAAACTGTTTTTT; cdr3_aa: CASSSVNGQINEKLFF
v_call: TRBV2; clone_size: many; j_call: TRBJ2-5; d_call: TRBD1; cdr3_nt: TGTGCCAGCAACAGGGGTGGGCATCAACTAGAGACCCAGTACTTC; cdr3_aa: CASNRGGHQLETQYF
v_call: TRBV10-2; clone_size: -; j_call: TRBJ2-7; d_call: -; cdr3_nt: TGCGCCACCACGGGCAGAAACTACGAGCAGTACTTC; cdr3_aa: CATTGRNYEQYF
v_call: TRBV27; clone_size: many; j_call: TRBJ2-1; d_call: -; cdr3_nt: TGTGCCAGCAGTTTACCGGCCGGGTCAACGTGGTTCTTC; cdr3_aa: CASSLPAGSTWFF
v_call: TRBV5-1; clone_size: -; j_call: TRBJ2-1; d_call: TRBD2; cdr3_nt: TGCGCCAGCAGCTCACCCGGGACTAGCGGGAATACTGAGCAGTTCTTC; cdr3_aa: CASSSPGTSGNTEQFF
v_call: TRBV11-2; clone_size: -; j_call: TRBJ2-5; d_call: -; cdr3_nt: TGTGCCAGCAGCCTCCCGGGCAGTCAAGAGACCCAGTACTTC; cdr3_aa: CASSLPGSQETQYF
v_call: TRBV6-2/TRBV6-3; clone_size: few; j_call: TRBJ2-5; d_call: -; cdr3_nt: TGTGCCAGCGGGAGAGGGGAGACCCAGTACTTC; cdr3_aa: CASGRGETQYF
v_call: TRBV28; clone_size: many; j_call: TRBJ2-7; d_call: TRBD2; cdr3_nt: TGTGCCAGCAGCCCGCGGACTAGCGCCTACGAGCAGTACTTC; cdr3_aa: CASSPRTSAYEQYF
v_call: TRBV7-9; clone_size: few; j_call: TRBJ1-2; d_call: -; cdr3_nt: TGTGCCAGCAGCTTAGCGGGCAGGGTCGGCTATGGCTACACCTTC; cdr3_aa: CASSLAGRVGYGYTF
v_call: TRBV7-2; clone_size: many; j_call: TRBJ2-3; d_call: -; cdr3_nt: TGTGCCAGCAGCGGCGACGGAAGTATCACAGATACGCAGTATTTT; cdr3_aa: CASSGDGSITDTQYF
v_call: TRBV10-3; clone_size: -; j_call: TRBJ2-7; d_call: -; cdr3_nt: TGTGCCATCAGTGAGTCGAATTTTGGGGGAGCCCCAACACAGTACTTC; cdr3_aa: CAISESNFGGAPTQYF
v_call: TRBV18; clone_size: many; j_call: TRBJ2-3; d_call: -; cdr3_nt: TGTGCCAGCTCACCGAAGAAAATGGCAGATACGCAGTATTTT; cdr3_aa: CASSPKKMADTQYF
v_call: TRBV4-2; clone_size: -; j_call: TRBJ2-7; d_call: -; cdr3_nt: TGTGCCAGCAGCCCCCTAGGGCCCTCGCGGAGCCCTTACGAGCAGTACTTC; cdr3_aa: CASSPLGPSRSPYEQYF
v_call: TRBV20-1; clone_size: many; j_call: TRBJ2-3; d_call: -; cdr3_nt: TGCAGCTGGGGAATAGATACGCAGTATTTT; cdr3_aa: CSWGIDTQYF
v_call: TRBV27; clone_size: many; j_call: TRBJ1-5; d_call: -; cdr3_nt: TGTGCCAGCAGTACGGAGGGGAGGAGCAATCAGCCCCAGCATTTT; cdr3_aa: CASSTEGRSNQPQHF
v_call: TRBV24-1; clone_size: few; j_call: TRBJ2-6; d_call: -; cdr3_nt: TGTGCCACCAGTGATTTAAAAGGCCGCTCTGGGGCCAACGTCCTGACTTTC; cdr3_aa: CATSDLKGRSGANVLTF
v_call: TRBV12-3/TRBV12-4; clone_size: -; j_call: TRBJ1-1; d_call: -; cdr3_nt: TGTGCCAGCAGTTTGTCCGAGGGCACTGAAGCTTTCTTT; cdr3_aa: CASSLSEGTEAFF
v_call: TRBV11-2; clone_size: -; j_call: TRBJ2-1; d_call: -; cdr3_nt: TGTGCCAGCAGCGCCCACAGGTCGAGCTCCTACAATGAGCAGTTCTTC; cdr3_aa: CASSAHRSSSYNEQFF
v_call: TRBV2; clone_size: many; j_call: TRBJ2-3; d_call: TRBD1; cdr3_nt: TGTGCCAGCCGGACCAGGACAGGGGGAGCAGATACGCAGTATTTT; cdr3_aa: CASRTRTGGADTQYF
v_call: TRBV5-1; clone_size: many; j_call: TRBJ2-7; d_call: TRBD2; cdr3_nt: TGCGCCAGCACCCTGGCCGGGGATACTAGCGGCTACGAGCAGTACTTC; cdr3_aa: CASTLAGDTSGYEQYF
v_call: TRBV20-1; clone_size: many; j_call: TRBJ2-1; d_call: -; cdr3_nt: TGCAGTGCTAGACCGGACACCCTTCATACCTACAATGAGCAGTTCTTC; cdr3_aa: CSARPDTLHTYNEQFF
v_call: TRBV6-1; clone_size: -; j_call: TRBJ1-5; d_call: -; cdr3_nt: TGTGCCAGCAGTGCAGGGACGGCCATAGTTAATCAGCCCCAGCATTTT; cdr3_aa: CASSAGTAIVNQPQHF
v_call: TRBV15; clone_size: -; j_call: TRBJ1-1; d_call: -; cdr3_nt: TGTGCCACCAGCAGATCCCTCCGGGGGCGGGACACTGAAGCTTTCTTT; cdr3_aa: CATSRSLRGRDTEAFF
v_call: TRBV27; clone_size: many; j_call: TRBJ2-3; d_call: -; cdr3_nt: TGTGCCAGCAGTTTAGGACAGCTCACAGATACGCAGTATTTT; cdr3_aa: CASSLGQLTDTQYF
v_call: TRBV6-1; clone_size: -; j_call: TRBJ1-6; d_call: -; cdr3_nt: TGTGCCAGCAGGAGACAAGGTGGGCTCCACTTT; cdr3_aa: CASRRQGGLHF
v_call: TRBV28; clone_size: many; j_call: TRBJ2-2; d_call: -; cdr3_nt: TGTGCCAGCAGTTATCAGGTGAACACCGGGGAGCTGTTTTTT; cdr3_aa: CASSYQVNTGELFF
v_call: TRBV20-1; clone_size: many; j_call: TRBJ2-7; d_call: -; cdr3_nt: TGCAGTGCTAGGGGGACGTCCTACGAGCAGTACTTC; cdr3_aa: CSARGTSYEQYF
v_call: TRBV27; clone_size: -; j_call: TRBJ1-2; d_call: -; cdr3_nt: TGTGCCAGCAGCGGACAGTCCTATGGCTACACCTTC; cdr3_aa: CASSGQSYGYTF
v_call: TRBV9; clone_size: many; j_call: TRBJ2-7; d_call: -; cdr3_nt: TGTGCCAGCAGCCCCTCTCTGACGGCTAGCGTTACCTACGAGCAGTACTTC; cdr3_aa: CASSPSLTASVTYEQYF
v_call: TRBV12-3/TRBV12-4; clone_size: many; j_call: TRBJ1-5; d_call: -; cdr3_nt: TGTGCCAGCACTCCGGCCGGGGGTTCTCAGCCCCAGCATTTT; cdr3_aa: CASTPAGGSQPQHF
v_call: TRBV6-1; clone_size: few; j_call: TRBJ1-5; d_call: TRBD1; cdr3_nt: TGTGCCAGCAGTGGGGAAGGGACAGGGGGCTCTTCCAATCAGCCCCAGCATTTT; cdr3_aa: CASSGEGTGGSSNQPQHF
v_call: TRBV11-2; clone_size: -; j_call: TRBJ2-7; d_call: TRBD2; cdr3_nt: TGTGCCAGCAGTCAGACTAGCGGGAGGGCCCTGTACGAGCAGTACTTC; cdr3_aa: CASSQTSGRALYEQYF
v_call: TRBV30; clone_size: many; j_call: TRBJ1-5; d_call: TRBD1; cdr3_nt: TGTGCCTGGAGTGCACCAGGGGACAGCCTTAACAATCAGCCCCAGCATTTT; cdr3_aa: CAWSAPGDSLNNQPQHF
v_call: TRBV12-3/TRBV12-4; clone_size: many; j_call: TRBJ2-7; d_call: TRBD2; cdr3_nt: TGTGCCAGCAGTGTAGGACTAGCGGGGACCTCCTACGAGCAGTACTTC; cdr3_aa: CASSVGLAGTSYEQYF
v_call: TRBV5-6; clone_size: few; j_call: TRBJ2-3; d_call: TRBD2; cdr3_nt: TGTGCCAGCAGCTATGGACTAGCGGGAGCTCTTAGCACAGATACGCAGTATTTT; cdr3_aa: CASSYGLAGALSTDTQYF
v_call: TRBV9; clone_size: -; j_call: TRBJ2-1; d_call: TRBD2; cdr3_nt: TGTGCCAGCAGCGTGTCTGGACTAGCGGGAGGTTACAATGAGCAGTTCTTC; cdr3_aa: CASSVSGLAGGYNEQFF
v_call: TRBV19; clone_size: many; j_call: TRBJ1-2; d_call: TRBD1; cdr3_nt: TGTGCCAGTAGGGGCGCGACAGGGGATAACTATGGCTACACCTTC; cdr3_aa: CASRGATGDNYGYTF
v_call: TRBV19; clone_size: few; j_call: TRBJ2-1; d_call: -; cdr3_nt: TGTGCCAGTAGTATAGCGGGACCGATCTACAATGAGCAGTTCTTC; cdr3_aa: CASSIAGPIYNEQFF
v_call: TRBV11-3; clone_size: many; j_call: TRBJ2-1; d_call: -; cdr3_nt: TGTGCCAGCAGCTTATTCAGGGTTGATGAGCAGTTCTTC; cdr3_aa: CASSLFRVDEQFF
v_call: TRBV5-1; clone_size: few; j_call: TRBJ2-3; d_call: TRBD2; cdr3_nt: TGCGCCAGCACCGGGACTAGCGGGGGGCTCCCAGATACGCAGTATTTT; cdr3_aa: CASTGTSGGLPDTQYF
v_call: TRBV2; clone_size: many; j_call: TRBJ1-1; d_call: -; cdr3_nt: TGTGCCAGCAGGGGGCTCGTGACTGAAGCTTTCTTT; cdr3_aa: CASRGLVTEAFF
v_call: TRBV7-6; clone_size: few; j_call: TRBJ1-6; d_call: -; cdr3_nt: TGTGCCAGCAGCTTGAACCCCTTTGAGGCCCTCCACTTT; cdr3_aa: CASSLNPFEALHF
v_call: TRBV9; clone_size: many; j_call: TRBJ2-1; d_call: -; cdr3_nt: TGTGCCAGCAGCCTGGCTTTGAGAGATGAGCAGTTCTTC; cdr3_aa: CASSLALRDEQFF
v_call: TRBV4-1; clone_size: -; j_call: TRBJ2-6; d_call: -; cdr3_nt: TGCGCCAGCAGCCAAACAGCCTCTGGGGCCAACGTCCTGACTTTC; cdr3_aa: CASSQTASGANVLTF
v_call: TRBV28; clone_size: many; j_call: TRBJ2-5; d_call: -; cdr3_nt: TGTGCCAGCACCCCCATTCAGTGGGGTTCCGAGGAGACCCAGTACTTC; cdr3_aa: CASTPIQWGSEETQYF
v_call: TRBV30; clone_size: many; j_call: TRBJ2-7; d_call: TRBD1; cdr3_nt: TGTGCCTGGCGCCGGGACAGGGGTCCCTACGAGCAGTACTTC; cdr3_aa: CAWRRDRGPYEQYF
v_call: TRBV24-1; clone_size: -; j_call: TRBJ2-5; d_call: TRBD1; cdr3_nt: TGTGCCACCTCGGGACAGGGACAAGAGACCCAGTACTTC; cdr3_aa: CATSGQGQETQYF
v_call: TRBV6-1; clone_size: -; j_call: TRBJ1-2; d_call: -; cdr3_nt: TGTGCCAGCAGTGATCTTGGGATGGGTGGCTACACCTTC; cdr3_aa: CASSDLGMGGYTF
v_call: TRBV6-2/TRBV6-3; clone_size: -; j_call: TRBJ2-5; d_call: -; cdr3_nt: TGTGCCAGCATTGGATACGTCGGGGAGACCCAGTACTTC; cdr3_aa: CASIGYVGETQYF
v_call: TRBV24-1; clone_size: few; j_call: TRBJ2-2; d_call: -; cdr3_nt: TGTGCCACCAGTGATCCGTCCGGAGCGGCTCGAACCGGGGAGCTGTTTTTT; cdr3_aa: CATSDPSGAARTGELFF
v_call: TRBV7-3; clone_size: few; j_call: TRBJ2-5; d_call: TRBD2; cdr3_nt: TGTGCCAGCAGCCCTAGGACTAGCGGGAGAACGGAGACCCAGTACTTC; cdr3_aa: CASSPRTSGRTETQYF
v_call: TRBV6-1; clone_size: -; j_call: TRBJ2-7; d_call: TRBD1; cdr3_nt: TGTGCCAGCATTAGACAGGGAACCTCCTACGAGCAGTACTTC; cdr3_aa: CASIRQGTSYEQYF